Included here is one T cell receptor (beta chain) sequence, with context. What this receptor recognizes is not known. No per-base quality is available; no much larger clone lies one base away. The data were obtained in a study of shared clonotypes between healthy human individuals (dated by TCRdb to the early 2020s). Context from the whole study: The cohort comprised a couple of women and three men aged 18 to 49 years. Per donor, three plates each were used for CD4 naive and CD4 memory, two for CD8 naive, and one for CD8 memory. The study deeply sequenced blood TCR repertoires of about 5 healthy adults to estimate repertoire size and the extent of clonotype sharing between individuals. To increase sequencing depth and limit assay-specific biases, TCR repertoire library preparation and sequencing were carried out by different laboratories using diverse techniques. Each donor's leukapheresis produced roughly between about 0.9 and 9.5 billion PBMCs. Study-wide conclusions, independent of this receptor: Larger estimated clonotype richness was generally found for naive subsets than for memory subsets. The genetic and exposure-history diversity represented was limited by the small number of donors. When a few donors were compared, the shared fraction of clonotypes was 5% to 6.5% for naive CD4, 3.5% to 4% for naive CD8, 2% to 2.5% for memory CD4, and around 0.4% for memory CD8. Sampling was limited to blood, and TCR repertoires in tissue likely differ from TCR repertoires in blood. Compared with non-shared clonotypes, the clonotypes found in all four sorted-subset donors had higher generation probabilities. Incomplete sequencing was indicated by rarefaction of sorted-subset datasets, despite the large sequencing depth. Pairwise subsampling led to the expectation that sequencing depth would affect the degree of clonotype sharing among donors.

CD8 naive samples consisted of CD45RO-negative cells that were positively selected for CCR7, yielding a CD45RA+CCR7+ population without TemRA cells. Healthy HIV-negative adults with no recently reported acute infections or vaccinations were included as donors. All donors were Caucasian adults living in Nashville, Tennessee, USA. Blood was obtained by leukapheresis, after which PBMCs were separated by Ficoll-Histopaque density gradient centrifugation and cryopreserved in liquid nitrogen vapor phase. Analytical flow cytometry was used to check the purity and quantity of every magnetically sorted T cell population. Genomic DNA was isolated from every sorted fraction and measured by UV absorbance on a Nanodrop 2000c. Using the deep immunoSEQ assay, multiplex PCR amplified TCR CDR3 regions from genomic DNA. Genomic DNA extracted from each cell subset was distributed evenly over all wells of several immunoSEQ 96-well plates, and each plate served as one replicate. For sorted subsets, 200 to 250 ng of genomic DNA, equivalent to 25,000 to 35,000 T cell genomes, went into each replicate PCR. Purified libraries were measured with a Qubit 3.0 fluorometer, size-checked on a Bioanalyzer 2100, and measured again with the KAPA Library Quantification kit. A separate single-read 150-cycle Illumina NextSeq 550 flow cell was used to sequence each immunoSEQ 96-well plate. From the authors' description of their analysis: Because only junctional sequences without quality scores were contained in the immunoSEQ output, filtering matching that applied to full-length reads could not be performed. Sequences were annotated with PyIR, a Python wrapper for IgBLAST v1.9, and V/J genes and CDR3 were assigned using IMGT germline references. Reads were filtered out if the reads had weak V/J assignments (E-value above 1e-6), no CDR3, stop codons, out-of-frame junctions, or ambiguous translated residues. V3J clonotypes were defined as sequences sharing an identical inferred V gene, J gene, and CDR3 amino acid sequence. Percentage overlap between repertoires was calculated by dividing the number of shared unique clonotypes by the size of the smaller repertoire. Three approaches were used to assess repertoire richness: RTK rarefaction, the Chao1 estimator, and Recon v2.1 estimates of unobserved clonotypes. For all TCRbeta clonotypes obtained by the gDNA method from a few donors, generation probabilities were computed with OLGA. TCRdb limited this immuneACCESS table to in-frame rearrangements with V and J called. A share of clones is missing; checked studies link under half to unresolved V genes, and the rest is unexplained. The V and J calls and clone size come from that table; D and trimming were worked out from the DNA. For this sample the table gives some 630,000 clones, of which roughly 95% were detected only once. The ten largest clonotypes hold roughly 0.1% of the sample.

V lost 0 bases and J lost 0 bases; the stretch between them is 11 bases long. From cysteine to phenylalanine, the CDR3 is 17 amino acids long. Only the CDR3 portion is preserved as DNA: 51 bases, with reading frame beginning at the first base. The germline V gene encodes CDR1 LGHNA and CDR2 YNFKEQ. The chain is assembled from TRBV4-2 and TRBJ1-4; the D gene remains uncertain. The sequence was collected from a woman in her twenties or thirties in good health. The source material was naive CD8+ T cells sorted from blood. The cell subset or site label for this specimen denotes: CD45RA+CCR7+. Here the CDR3 is given as CASSQENAYSTNEKLFF. The DNA reads TGTGCCAGCAGCCAAGAGAATGCCTACTCAACTAATGAAAAACTGTTTTTT.